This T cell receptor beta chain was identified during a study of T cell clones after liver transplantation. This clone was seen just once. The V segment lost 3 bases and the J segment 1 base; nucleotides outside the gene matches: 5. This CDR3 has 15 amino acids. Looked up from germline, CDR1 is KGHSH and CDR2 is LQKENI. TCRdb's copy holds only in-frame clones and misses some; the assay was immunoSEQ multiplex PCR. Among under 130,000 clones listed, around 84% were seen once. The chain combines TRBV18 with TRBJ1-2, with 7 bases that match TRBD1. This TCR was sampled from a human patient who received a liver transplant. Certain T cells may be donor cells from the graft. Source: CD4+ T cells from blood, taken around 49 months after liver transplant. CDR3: CASSPEGTVNYGYTF. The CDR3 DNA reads TGTGCCAGCTCACCCGAAGGGACAGTTAACTATGGCTACACCTTC.